The 26 T cell receptor beta chains reported below all come from one sample, sequenced in a study of T cell changes during pregnancy in multiple sclerosis. Method: immunoSEQ multiplex PCR; TCRdb's copy keeps in-frame clones and lacks some. Counted here are some 80,000 clones, over 85% occurring once; the ten biggest clones make up less than 0.15%. The sample in question was CD4+ T cells from peripheral blood mononuclear cells, obtained after pregnancy. These receptor sequences come from a female donor with multiple sclerosis, enrolled in a pregnancy study.

The chain uses TRBV18 and TRBJ2-5; 10 bases fit TRBD1. The CDR3 covers 16 residues. Losses at the gene ends were 2 bases for V and 3 bases for J; bases not matched to a gene: 6. Germline loops: CDR1 KGHSH, CDR2 LQKENI. The CDR3 nucleotides are TGTGCCAGCTCACCAATCAGGACAGGGGGGGAAGAGACCCAGTACTTC. It codes for CASSPIRTGGEETQYF.

The chain joins TRBV29-1 to TRBJ1-2; D is possibly TRBD1 (6 bases). Germline V lookup: CDR1 SQVTM, CDR2 ANQGSEA. This CDR3 is 11 amino acids long. The germline V and J ends were trimmed by 7 bases and 7 bases, with 13 bases remaining between them. The CDR3 spells CSGYREGGYTF. In nucleotides, the CDR3 is TGCAGCGGATACAGGGAGGGTGGCTACACCTTC.

The V call is TRBV30, the J call TRBJ2-3, with 11 nucleotides matching TRBD1. The germline gives CDR1 GTSNPN, CDR2 SVGIG (reference sequence). The ends lost 5 bases at V and 0 bases at J; junction bases unmatched: 4. The CDR3 is 15 residues long. CDR3: CAWSRDRGSTDTQYF. The CDR3 DNA sequence: TGTGCCTGGTCCCGGGACAGGGGGAGCACAGATACGCAGTATTTT.

The rearrangement links TRBV28 to TRBJ2-7, with a possible D match to TRBD2 (5 bases). The CDR3 extends over 12 amino acids. Germline V gene data show CDR1 as MDHEN and CDR2 as SYDVKM. Trimming pared 6 bases from V and 3 bases from J, leaving 9 bases between. The CDR3 sequence: CASSSGVYEQYF. The DNA for the CDR3 is TGTGCCAGCAGCTCCGGGGTCTACGAGCAGTACTTC.

This sequence joins TRBV5-1 and TRBJ2-6; D is perhaps TRBD2 (5 bases). Germline V gene sequence: CDR1 SGHRS, CDR2 YFSETQ. The CDR3 covers 17 residues. V lost 3 bases to trimming and J lost 1 base, with 14 bases between them. The CDR3 is CASSSLNGVSGANVLTF. In nucleotides, the CDR3 is TGCGCCAGCAGCTCATTGAACGGGGTATCTGGGGCCAACGTCCTGACTTTC.

This clone was found a few times. V gene TRBV29-1 combines with J gene TRBJ1-1; the match to TRBD1 covers 8 bases. CDR1 and CDR2 (germline): SQVTM, ANQGSEA. The CDR3 loop spans 12 amino acids. V gave up 6 bases and J gave up 2 bases; unmatched junction bases: 2. CDR3 residues: CSVQGANTEAFF. The CDR3, as DNA: TGCAGCGTGCAGGGGGCTAACACTGAAGCTTTCTTT.

J is TRBJ1-1 and V is TRBV15; D not resolved. This CDR3 has 14 residues. Trimming stripped 3 bases from V and 3 bases from J, with 11 bases between. From germline, CDR1 is LNHNV and CDR2 YYDKDF (reference sequence). As DNA, the CDR3 is TGTGCCACCAGCAGGTCCCAGCGCGACACTGAAGCTTTCTTT. It encodes CATSRSQRDTEAFF. Filled out from reference TRBV15 and TRBJ1-1, the complete variable domain reads DAMVIQNPRYQVTQFGKPVTLSCSQTLNHNVMYWYQQKSSQAPKLLFHYYDKDFNNEADTPDNFQSRRPNTSFCFLDIRSPGLGDTAMYLCATSRSQRDTEAFFGQGTRLTVV.

The chain uses TRBV11-3 and TRBJ2-1, with a weak D call TRBD2 (5 bases). The CDR3 loop spans 11 amino acids. Between the trimmed V and J ends, which lost 3 bases and 8 bases, there was a span of 5 bases. CDR1 is SGHNT and CDR2 is YENEEA in the germline V gene. CDR3 DNA sequence: TGTGCCAGCAGCTTCGGGGATGAGCAGTTCTTC. It is translated as CASSFGDEQFF.

As DNA, the CDR3 is TGTGCCAGCAGCTTATCGGGCAATGAGCAGTTCTTC. Its translation is CASSLSGNEQFF. V and J are TRBV7-9 and TRBJ2-1; D unclear. This CDR3 spans 12 amino acids. Germline lookup yields CDR1 SEHNR and CDR2 FQNEAQ (reference sequence). V was clipped by 2 bases and J by 6 bases, with 5 bases between them.

V is TRBV14 and J is TRBJ2-1; the match to TRBD1 covers 7 bases. Germline V gene sequence: CDR1 SGHDN, CDR2 FVKESK. J lost 9 bases, V lost 4 bases, and 18 bases had no gene match. CDR3 size: 17 residues. CDR3 in DNA: TGTGCCAGCAGCCGCCGGTCGACAGGGTTCAAGTCCTTTGAGCAGTTCTTC. It yields the protein CASSRRSTGFKSFEQFF. The complete variable domain, with remaining parts taken from reference TRBV14 and TRBJ2-1, reads EAGVTQFPSHSVIEKGQTVTLRCDPISGHDNLYWYRRVMGKEIKFLLHFVKESKQDESGMPNNRFLAERTGGTYSTLKVQPAELEDSGVYFCASSRRSTGFKSFEQFFGPGTRLTVL.

The chain employs TRBV6-5 and TRBJ1-2, with 7 positions matching TRBD1. Germline CDR1 reads MNHEY; CDR2 reads SVGAGI. This CDR3 region has 15 residues. V was clipped by 5 bases and J by 11 bases; unmatched bases: 17. CDR3 protein: CASSLLGATGSDYTF. In DNA, the CDR3 is TGTGCCAGCAGTCTACTAGGGGCGACAGGGAGTGATTACACCTTC.

The chain couples TRBV4-3 to TRBJ1-1; 7 nucleotides agree with TRBD1. The V and J ends lost 0 bases and 3 bases, in that order; junction bases with no gene match: 7. CDR3 length: 16 residues. The V gene's germline CDR1 is LGHNA and CDR2 YSLEER. CDR3 bases: TGCGCCAGCAGCCAAGAGATAGGCAGGGGGGACACTGAAGCTTTCTTT. It encodes CASSQEIGRGDTEAFF.

This clone was recorded once. The gene calls are TRBV5-1 and TRBJ1-2; D might be TRBD1 (5 bases). Trimming shortened V by 2 bases and J by 7 bases, and 18 bases separated the two germline ends. Germline assignment: CDR1 SGHRS and CDR2 YFSETQ. This CDR3 has 15 amino acids. For the CDR3, the DNA is TGCGCCAGCAGCTTCACGACGGGGGATTCATCTGGCTACACCTTC. It translates to CASSFTTGDSSGYTF.

V is TRBV14 and J is TRBJ2-3; a possible D gene is TRBD1 (6 bases). The germline V and J ends were trimmed by 4 bases and 0 bases, with 14 bases remaining between them. The CDR3 covers 16 residues. Germline CDR1 is SGHDN and CDR2 is FVKESK. CDR3 sequence (DNA): TGTGCCAGCAGCCCATTGCAGGGGCGTAGCACAGATACGCAGTATTTT. Translating gives CASSPLQGRSTDTQYF.

The J gene is TRBJ2-7, the V gene TRBV6-5, with D hard to call. V lost 5 bases and J lost 3, with 11 bases in between. The CDR3 has 13 amino acids. Per the germline V gene, CDR1 is MNHEY and CDR2 is SVGAGI. CDR3 coding DNA: TGTGCCAGCAGTGTTCTTATCGGCTACGAGCAGTACTTC. Translation: CASSVLIGYEQYF.

The CDR3 DNA reads as TGTGCCAGTAGGATCTCCAATGGACTAGCGGGAGGAGGCACAGATACGCAGTATTTT. Its protein product is CASRISNGLAGGGTDTQYF. The rearrangement uses TRBV19 and TRBJ2-3; 14 nucleotides match TRBD2. The CDR3 totals 19 residues. The V gene end was trimmed by 6 bases and the J gene end by 1 base; junction bases not matched to a gene: 12. The germline CDR1 and CDR2 sequences are LNHDA and SQIVND (reference sequence).

This clone is a singleton in its sample. CDR3 nucleotides: TGTGCCAGCAGTATCCGGGAGGGACCCCATGAAAAACTGTTTTTT. Protein product: CASSIREGPHEKLFF. The rearrangement links TRBV27 to TRBJ1-4, with a tentative D call TRBD1 (5 bases). Trimming cost V 5 bases and J 6 bases, with 16 bases left between them. This CDR3 is built from 15 residues. Germline CDR1 and CDR2: MNHEY and SMNVEV (reference sequence).

The V and J genes are TRBV5-1 and TRBJ2-3; 8 bases fit TRBD2. With 2 bases clipped from V and 5 bases from J, the junction kept 10 bases outside the gene matches. The CDR3 covers 16 residues. CDR1 and CDR2 (germline): SGHRS, YFSETQ. CDR3 sequence: CASSLLPGLDGDTQYF. The CDR3 DNA sequence: TGCGCCAGCAGCTTACTACCGGGACTAGATGGAGATACGCAGTATTTT.

The rearrangement links TRBV6-5 to TRBJ2-3; weak D call: TRBD2 (6 bases). In germline, CDR1 is MNHEY, CDR2 SVGAGI. V was pared by 6 bases and J by 6 bases, with 16 bases between. The CDR3 has 14 amino acids. The CDR3 is CASSALAAGDTQYF. Here the CDR3 DNA reads TGTGCCAGCAGCGCACTAGCTGCTGGGGATACGCAGTATTTT.

V is TRBV7-8 and J is TRBJ1-2; D is perhaps TRBD1 (6 bases). CDR1 SGHVS and CDR2 FQNEAQ come from the germline V gene. The CDR3 is 14 residues long. V lost 3 bases and J 5 bases, leaving 13 bases between the germline ends. The CDR3: CASSFSGTPYGYTF. The CDR3 bases are TGTGCCAGCAGCTTTTCCGGGACACCGTATGGCTACACCTTC.

The chain employs TRBV19 and TRBJ1-1; 10 nucleotides line up with TRBD1. Germline CDR1 and CDR2: LNHDA and SQIVND (reference sequence). The CDR3 consists of 16 residues. V lost 5 bases and J lost 1; bases outside the gene matches: 7. The CDR3 loop reads CASSARQGARNTEAFF. CDR3 DNA: TGTGCCAGTAGTGCCCGACAGGGGGCGAGGAACACTGAAGCTTTCTTT.

The chain employs TRBV10-3 and TRBJ1-5; 8 bases agree with TRBD1. Germline V gives CDR1 ENHRY, CDR2 SYGVKD. The CDR3 consists of 15 residues. V shed 1 base, J shed 4 bases, and the junction held 3 bases outside the gene matches. Here the CDR3 reads CAISEFTGGNQPQHF. CDR3 coding DNA: TGTGCCATCAGTGAGTTCACAGGGGGAAATCAGCCCCAGCATTTT.

This chain links TRBV28 with TRBJ2-1; tentative D call: TRBD1 (6 bases). CDR1 and CDR2 from the germline V gene are MDHEN and SYDVKM. The CDR3 is 17 residues long. V gave up 5 bases and J gave up 7 bases, with 24 bases separating them. As DNA, the CDR3 is TGTGCCAGCAGTGGACACCCACAGGGATTCGGGGTTAATGAGCAGTTCTTC. Translated: CASSGHPQGFGVNEQFF.

The rearrangement joins TRBV2 to TRBJ2-5; perhaps TRBD1 as D (5 bases). V was trimmed by 6 bases and J by 2 bases, leaving 13 bases between them. Germline lookup yields CDR1 SNHLY and CDR2 FYNNEI. The CDR3 length is 14 residues. CDR3 protein: CASRSDSLQETQYF. The CDR3 DNA follows: TGTGCCAGCAGATCCGACAGCCTTCAAGAGACCCAGTACTTC.

The CDR3 nucleotides are TGTGCCAGCAGTGACAGGGGACCGTTCGAAACTGAAGCTTTCTTT. This codes for CASSDRGPFETEAFF. The chain uses TRBV6-6 and TRBJ1-1; TRBD1 agrees at 8 bases. The V segment lost 5 bases and the J segment 5 bases; nucleotides outside the gene matches: 10. Germline loops: CDR1 MNHNY, CDR2 SVGAGI (reference sequence). The CDR3 extends over 15 amino acids.

This sequence joins TRBV6-5 and TRBJ2-7; D possibly corresponds to TRBD1 (6 bases). The V end was cut by 4 bases, the J end by 1 base, with 11 bases between. The CDR3 runs to 14 residues. CDR1 is MNHEY, CDR2 SVGAGI, per germline. In DNA form, the CDR3 reads TGTGCCAGCAGTTCCCAGGGGATATCCTACGAGCAGTACTTC. Translating it yields CASSSQGISYEQYF.